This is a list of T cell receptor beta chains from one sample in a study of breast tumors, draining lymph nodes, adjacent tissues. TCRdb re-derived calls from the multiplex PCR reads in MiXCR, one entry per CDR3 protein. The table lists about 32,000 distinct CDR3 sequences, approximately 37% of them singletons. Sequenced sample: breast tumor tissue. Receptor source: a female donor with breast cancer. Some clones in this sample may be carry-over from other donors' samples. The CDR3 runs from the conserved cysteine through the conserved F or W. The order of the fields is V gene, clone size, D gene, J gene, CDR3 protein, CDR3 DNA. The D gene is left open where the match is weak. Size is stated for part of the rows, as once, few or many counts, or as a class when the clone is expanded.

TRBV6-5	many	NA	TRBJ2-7	CASSYSRDPYEQYF	TGTGCCAGCAGTTACAGTCGGGATCCCTACGAGCAGTACTTC
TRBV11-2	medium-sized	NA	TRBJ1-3	CASSLDQYSGNTIYF	TGTGCCAGCAGCTTAGATCAGTACTCTGGAAACACCATATATTTT
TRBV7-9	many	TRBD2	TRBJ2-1	CASSLGGTSGSYNEQFF	TGTGCCAGCAGCTTAGGGGGGACTAGCGGATCCTACAATGAGCAGTTCTTC
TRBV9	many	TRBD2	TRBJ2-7	CASSAQPGLADEQYF	TGTGCCAGCAGCGCTCAACCGGGACTAGCGGACGAGCAGTACTTC
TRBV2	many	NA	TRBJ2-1	CASSGGGGNEQFF	TGTGCCAGCTCCGGGGGAGGAGGCAATGAGCAGTTCTTC
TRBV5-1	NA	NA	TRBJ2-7	CASSLSGTPIYEQYF	TGCGCCAGCAGCTTATCCGGGACACCAATCTACGAGCAGTACTTC
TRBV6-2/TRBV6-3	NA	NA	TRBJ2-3	CASKDTQYF	TGTGCCAGCAAGGATACGCAGTATTTT
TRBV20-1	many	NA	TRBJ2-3	CSAELGVDTQYF	TGCAGTGCTGAACTAGGGGTAGATACGCAGTATTTT
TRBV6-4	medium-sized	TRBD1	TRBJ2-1	CASRTTGGEQFF	TGTGCCAGCAGGACGACAGGGGGTGAGCAGTTCTTC
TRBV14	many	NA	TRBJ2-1	CASSQDHSVSYNEQFF	TGTGCCAGCAGCCAAGATCATTCCGTCTCCTACAATGAGCAGTTCTTC
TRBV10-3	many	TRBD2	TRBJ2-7	CAIRTGTSGRTTPYEQYF	TGTGCCATCAGAACCGGGACTAGCGGGAGAACAACGCCTTACGAGCAGTACTTC
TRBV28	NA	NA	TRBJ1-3	CASSYGRTLAGNTIYF	TGTGCCAGCAGTTATGGACGAACATTGGCTGGAAACACCATATATTTT
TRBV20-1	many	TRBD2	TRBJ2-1	CSAISGRTYNEQFF	TGCAGTGCCATTAGCGGGAGGACCTACAATGAGCAGTTCTTC
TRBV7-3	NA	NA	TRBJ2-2	CASSLTVPGLVGELFF	TGTGCCAGCAGCTTAACTGTTCCGGGTCTGGTCGGGGAGCTGTTTTTT
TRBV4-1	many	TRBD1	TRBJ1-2	CASSQSQGDNYGYTF	TGCGCCAGCAGCCAATCACAGGGGGATAACTATGGCTACACCTTC
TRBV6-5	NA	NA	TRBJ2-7	CASSQNGQSWQQYF	TGTGCCAGCAGTCAAAACGGACAGAGCTGGCAGCAGTACTTC
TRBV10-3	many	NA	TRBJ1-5	CAIRESGDQPQHF	TGTGCCATCAGGGAGAGTGGAGATCAGCCCCAGCATTTT
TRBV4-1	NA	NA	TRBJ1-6	CASSQVRGDSPLHF	TGTGCCAGCAGCCAAGTCAGGGGTGATTCACCCCTCCACTTT
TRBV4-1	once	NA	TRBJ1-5	CASSIEQGGQPQHF	TGCGCCAGCAGCATCGAACAGGGAGGGCAGCCCCAGCATTTT
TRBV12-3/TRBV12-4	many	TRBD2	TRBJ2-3	CASSSPWGGETDTQYF	TGTGCCAGCAGTTCCCCGTGGGGGGGAGAGACAGATACGCAGTATTTT
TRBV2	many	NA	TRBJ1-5	CASSDAAFQPQHF	TGTGCCAGCAGTGATGCAGCATTCCAGCCCCAGCATTTT
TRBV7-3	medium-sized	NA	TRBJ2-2	CASSLMQTGELFF	TGTGCCAGCAGCTTAATGCAAACCGGGGAGCTGTTTTTT
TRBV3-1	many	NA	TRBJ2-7	CASSQDPLARDEQYF	TGTGCCAGCAGCCAAGACCCTCTAGCGAGAGACGAGCAGTACTTC